This TCR beta chain is from a study of T cells in Graves' hyperthyroidism and ophthalmopathy. Points from the study as a whole: Most thyroid-expanded clonotypes above 0.001 were also found in blood.

The germline V gene encodes CDR1 LGHNA and CDR2 YNFKEQ. CDR3 size: 13 residues. V lost 2 bases to trimming and J lost 3 bases, with 8 bases between them. Regions amplified from RNA transcripts were the TCR beta CDR3 regions. HTBI primers were the set used in a first-round RT-PCR of the TCR CDR3. TCRdb ran MiXCR on the multiplex PCR reads and lists one entry per CDR3 protein. This table holds more than 500,000 distinct CDR3 sequences, about 16% found once. This clonotype showed up just a few times. Antigen: not known. Here the CDR3 omits its conserved ending phenylalanine or tryptophan, so a read error is the likely source.

The sample comprised blood. The chain is built from TRBV4-2 and TRBJ2-7; D remains unclear. The receptor was derived from a woman in her thirties with Graves' ophthalmopathy. The CDR3 DNA follows: TGTGCCAGCAGCCAAAGGGCCGTCTACGAGCAGTACCTC. The encoded protein is CASSQRAVYEQYL.